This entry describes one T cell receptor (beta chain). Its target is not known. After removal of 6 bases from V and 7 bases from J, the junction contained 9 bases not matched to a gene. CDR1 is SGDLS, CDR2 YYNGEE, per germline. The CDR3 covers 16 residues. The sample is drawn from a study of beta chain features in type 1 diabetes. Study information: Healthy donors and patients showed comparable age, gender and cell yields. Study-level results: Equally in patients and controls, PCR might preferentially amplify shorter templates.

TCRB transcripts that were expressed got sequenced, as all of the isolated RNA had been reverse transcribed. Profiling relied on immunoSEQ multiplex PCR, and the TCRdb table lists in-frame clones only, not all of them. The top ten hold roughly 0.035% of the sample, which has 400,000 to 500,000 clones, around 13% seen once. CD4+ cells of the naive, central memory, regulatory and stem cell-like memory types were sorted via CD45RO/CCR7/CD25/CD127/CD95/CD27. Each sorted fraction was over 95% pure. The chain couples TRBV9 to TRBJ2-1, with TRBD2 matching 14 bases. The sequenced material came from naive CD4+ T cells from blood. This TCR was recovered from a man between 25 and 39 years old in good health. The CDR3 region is CASTLGLAGVENEQFF. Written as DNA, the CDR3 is TGTGCCAGCACCCTGGGACTAGCGGGAGTGGAAAATGAGCAGTTCTTC. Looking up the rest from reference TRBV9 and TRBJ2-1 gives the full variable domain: DSGVTQTPKHLITATGQRVTLRCSPRSGDLSVYWYQQSLDQGLQFLIQYYNGEERAKGNILERFSAQQFPDLHSELNLSSLELGDSALYFCASTLGLAGVENEQFFGPGTRLTVL.